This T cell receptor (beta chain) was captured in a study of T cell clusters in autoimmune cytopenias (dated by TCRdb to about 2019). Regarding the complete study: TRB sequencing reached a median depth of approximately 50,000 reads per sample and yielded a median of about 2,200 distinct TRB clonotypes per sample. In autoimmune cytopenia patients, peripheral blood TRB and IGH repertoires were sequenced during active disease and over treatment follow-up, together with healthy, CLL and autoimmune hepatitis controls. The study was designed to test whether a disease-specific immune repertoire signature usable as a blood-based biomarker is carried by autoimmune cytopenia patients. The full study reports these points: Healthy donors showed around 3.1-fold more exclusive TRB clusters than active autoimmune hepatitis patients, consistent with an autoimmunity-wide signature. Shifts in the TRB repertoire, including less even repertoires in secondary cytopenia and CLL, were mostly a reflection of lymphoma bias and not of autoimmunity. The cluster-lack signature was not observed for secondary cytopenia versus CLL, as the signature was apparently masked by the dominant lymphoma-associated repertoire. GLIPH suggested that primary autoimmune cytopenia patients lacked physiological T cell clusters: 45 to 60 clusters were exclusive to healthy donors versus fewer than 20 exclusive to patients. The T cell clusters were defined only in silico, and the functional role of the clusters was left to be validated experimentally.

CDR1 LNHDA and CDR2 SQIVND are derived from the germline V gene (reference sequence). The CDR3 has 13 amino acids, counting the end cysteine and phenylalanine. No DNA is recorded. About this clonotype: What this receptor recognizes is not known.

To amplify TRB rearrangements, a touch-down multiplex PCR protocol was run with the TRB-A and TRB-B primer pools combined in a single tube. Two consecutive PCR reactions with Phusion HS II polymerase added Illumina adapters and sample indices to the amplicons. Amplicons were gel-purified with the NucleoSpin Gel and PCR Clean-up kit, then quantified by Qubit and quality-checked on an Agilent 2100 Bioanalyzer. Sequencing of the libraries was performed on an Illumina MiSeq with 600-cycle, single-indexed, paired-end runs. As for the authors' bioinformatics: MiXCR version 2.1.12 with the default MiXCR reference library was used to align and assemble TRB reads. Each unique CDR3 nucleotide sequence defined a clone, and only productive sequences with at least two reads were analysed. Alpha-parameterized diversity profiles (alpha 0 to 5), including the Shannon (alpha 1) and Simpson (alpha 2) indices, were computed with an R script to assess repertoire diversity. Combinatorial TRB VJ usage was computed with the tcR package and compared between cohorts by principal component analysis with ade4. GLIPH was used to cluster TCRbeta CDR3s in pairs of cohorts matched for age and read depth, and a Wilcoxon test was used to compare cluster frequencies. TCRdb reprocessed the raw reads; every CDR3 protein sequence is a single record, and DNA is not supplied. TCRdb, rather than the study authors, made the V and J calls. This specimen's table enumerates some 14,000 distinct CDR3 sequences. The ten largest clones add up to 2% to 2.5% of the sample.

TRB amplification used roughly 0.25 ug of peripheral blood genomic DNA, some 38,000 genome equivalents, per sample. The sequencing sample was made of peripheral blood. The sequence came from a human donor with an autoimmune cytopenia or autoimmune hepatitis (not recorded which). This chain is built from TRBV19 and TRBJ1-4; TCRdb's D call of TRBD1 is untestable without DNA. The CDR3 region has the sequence CASSIIQGEKLFF.